This T cell receptor beta chain emerged from a study of T cells in Graves' hyperthyroidism and ophthalmopathy. This clonotype was detected a few times. Since a much larger clone is just one base distant, this may be a read error. Regions amplified from RNA transcripts were the TCR beta CDR3 regions. HTBI primers were employed in a first-round RT-PCR of the TCR CDR3. One entry per CDR3 protein, called by TCRdb with MiXCR from the multiplex PCR reads. Found here are fewer than 650,000 distinct CDR3 sequences, roughly 15% of them singletons; the top ten hold about 4.5%. From germline, CDR1 is SNHLY and CDR2 FYNNEI. This CDR3 region has 15 residues. The ends lost 6 bases at V and 9 bases at J; junction bases unmatched: 13. A patient was excluded if there was uncontrolled infection, other autoimmune disease, pregnancy or lactation.

The V call is TRBV2, the J call TRBJ2-5; 10 bases align to TRBD2. Sequencing input: blood. This TCR derives from a woman aged 40 to 50 with Graves' ophthalmopathy. The chain's CDR3 is CASREPGLALEAQYF. As DNA, the CDR3 is TGTGCCAGCAGGGAACCGGGACTAGCGTTGGAGGCCCAGTACTTC.